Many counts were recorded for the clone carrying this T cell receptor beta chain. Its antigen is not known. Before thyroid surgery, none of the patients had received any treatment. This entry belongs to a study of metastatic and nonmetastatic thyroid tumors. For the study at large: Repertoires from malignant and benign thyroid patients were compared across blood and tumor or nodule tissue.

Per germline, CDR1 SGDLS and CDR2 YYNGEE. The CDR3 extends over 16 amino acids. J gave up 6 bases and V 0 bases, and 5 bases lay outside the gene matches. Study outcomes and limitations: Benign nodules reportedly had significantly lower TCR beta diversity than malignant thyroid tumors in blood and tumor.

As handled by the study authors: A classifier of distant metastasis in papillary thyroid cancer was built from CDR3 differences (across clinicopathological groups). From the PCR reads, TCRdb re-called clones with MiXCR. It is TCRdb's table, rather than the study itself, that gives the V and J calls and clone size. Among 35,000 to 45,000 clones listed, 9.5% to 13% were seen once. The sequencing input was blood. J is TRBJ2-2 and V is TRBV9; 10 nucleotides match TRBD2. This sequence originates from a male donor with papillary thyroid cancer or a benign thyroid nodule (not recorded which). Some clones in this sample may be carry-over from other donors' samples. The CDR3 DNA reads TGTGCCAGCAGCGTAGCTTGGCTAGCGGGAGCCGGGGAGCTGTTTTTT. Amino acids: CASSVAWLAGAGELFF.